Below, 18 T cell receptor beta chains from the same sample are listed, as sequenced in a study of cytomegalovirus exposure and HLA in healthy donors. Vbeta (60) and Jbeta (13) primers were used in the PCR. The data were produced by immunoSEQ multiplex PCR, yet TCRdb's version contains in-frame clones alone and is incomplete. Among under 250,000 clones listed, 82% were seen once. Material: PBMCs. The receptors come from a man aged 40-49 years in good health and CMV-seropositive.

The chain recombines TRBV6-5 with TRBJ1-3; D unclear. CDR1 MNHEY and CDR2 SVGAGI come from the germline V gene. CDR3 length equals 14 residues. Deletions cut 0 bases from V and 2 bases from J, with 5 bases between. In DNA form, the CDR3 reads TGTGCCAGCAGTTACTCGAGTGCTGGAAACACCATATATTTT. Its translation: CASSYSSAGNTIYF.

V usage is TRBV2 and J usage is TRBJ2-7, with TRBD1 matching 7 bases. From germline, CDR1 is SNHLY and CDR2 FYNNEI. V was clipped by 8 bases and J by 2 bases; unmatched bases: 9. CDR3 length: 14 residues. The CDR3 loop is CASRLDRVTYEQYF. CDR3 coding DNA: TGTGCCAGCCGTCTTGACAGGGTCACCTACGAGCAGTACTTC.

The chain joins TRBV5-1 to TRBJ1-1, with 8 positions matching TRBD1. The CDR3 totals 14 residues. Per the germline V gene, CDR1 is SGHRS and CDR2 is YFSETQ. V shed 5 bases and J 6 bases; nucleotides not matched to a gene: 9. CDR3 in DNA: TGCGCCAGCAGAACACAGGGGGTAGAGTCTGAAGCTTTCTTT. It codes for CASRTQGVESEAFF.

The chain's CDR3 is CASSIGGLYNEQFF. CDR3 bases: TGTGCCAGTAGTATAGGGGGACTATACAATGAGCAGTTCTTC. The genes are TRBV19 and TRBJ2-1; TRBD2 aligns across 7 bases. CDR3 length: 14 residues. CDR1 is LNHDA and CDR2 is SQIVND in the germline V gene (reference sequence). The V segment lost 1 base and the J segment 4 bases; nucleotides outside the gene matches: 1.

This clone appeared once. The V call is TRBV5-1, the J call TRBJ2-2; 11 nucleotides align to TRBD2. CDR3 size: 16 residues. Per germline, CDR1 SGHRS and CDR2 YFSETQ. With V trimmed by 4 bases and J by 1 base, 3 bases remained unmatched. The CDR3 spells CASSHGTSGNTGELFF. In DNA, the CDR3 is TGCGCCAGCAGCCACGGGACTAGCGGGAACACCGGGGAGCTGTTTTTT.

The chain employs TRBV2 and TRBJ1-2; no clear D gene. V shed 2 bases and J shed 6 bases, with 16 bases lying between them. This CDR3 has 15 amino acids. Per the germline V gene, CDR1 is SNHLY and CDR2 is FYNNEI. CDR3 amino acids: CASSEFLTPIDGYTF. CDR3 coding DNA: TGTGCCAGCAGTGAATTTTTGACACCCATCGATGGCTACACCTTC.

This clone was observed at least ten times. The chain carries TRBV5-6 and TRBJ1-1; the D gene is possibly TRBD1 (5 bases). This CDR3 has 16 residues. V lost 2 bases and J lost 7, with 21 bases in between. Germline V gene lookup returns CDR1 SGHDT and CDR2 YYEEEE. CDR3 sequence (DNA): TGTGCCAGCAGCTTTCTACTTCCGACAGCCATAAATGAAGCTTTCTTT. It specifies CASSFLLPTAINEAFF.

The sample holds one count of this clone. This sequence joins TRBV11-2 and TRBJ2-5, with D possibly matching TRBD2 (6 bases). The CDR3 extends over 14 amino acids. Trimming removed 1 base at V and 5 bases at J, with 11 bases between. Per the germline V gene, CDR1 is SGHAT and CDR2 is FQNNGV. The CDR3, as DNA: TGTGCCAGCAGCTTAGCAGTGGGAGGTGAGACCCAGTACTTC. Its protein is CASSLAVGGETQYF. The full variable domain, its missing parts supplied by reference TRBV11-2 and TRBJ2-5, is EAGVAQSPRYKIIEKRQSVAFWCNPISGHATLYWYQQILGQGPKLLIQFQNNGVVDDSQLPKDRFSAERLKGVDSTLKIQPAKLEDSAVYLCASSLAVGGETQYFGPGTRLLVL.

V is TRBV19 and J is TRBJ1-5; D remains ambiguous. The V gene lost 3 bases and the J gene lost 6 bases, with 9 bases spanning the gap. The length of the CDR3 is 13 residues. Germline assignment: CDR1 LNHDA and CDR2 SQIVND (reference sequence). The CDR3 sequence is CASSMFGSQPQHF. In DNA form, the CDR3 reads TGTGCCAGTAGTATGTTTGGGAGTCAGCCCCAGCATTTT.

The chain has TRBV2 and TRBJ1-4, with 9 bases fitting TRBD1. The germline V gene encodes CDR1 SNHLY and CDR2 FYNNEI. J gave up 4 bases and V 6 bases, and 0 bases lay outside the gene matches. There are 13 residues in the CDR3. CDR3 in DNA: TGTGCCAGCAGGACAGGGGGTAATGAAAAACTGTTTTTT. Translation: CASRTGGNEKLFF.

This chain joins TRBV7-9 and TRBJ1-4; 11 positions match TRBD1. CDR3 length: 14 amino acids. V was clipped by 4 bases and J by 6 bases; unmatched bases: 1. Germline assignment: CDR1 SEHNR and CDR2 FQNEAQ (reference sequence). The CDR3 DNA reads TGTGCCAGCAGCTCGGGACAGGGGGATGAAAAACTGTTTTTT. Protein: CASSSGQGDEKLFF.

Turning to this clone: This sample includes further DNA sequences coding for the same CDR3. V usage is TRBV7-9 and J usage is TRBJ2-1; 10 bases line up with TRBD2. The CDR3 runs to 15 residues. J gave up 0 bases and V 5 bases, and 1 base lay outside the gene matches. Looked up from germline, CDR1 is SEHNR and CDR2 is FQNEAQ (reference sequence). The CDR3 region is CASSPSGSSYNEQFF. Here the CDR3 DNA reads TGTGCCAGCAGCCCTAGCGGGAGCTCCTACAATGAGCAGTTCTTC.

V gene TRBV19 combines with J gene TRBJ2-6, with no clear D. The germline V gene has CDR1 LNHDA and CDR2 SQIVND (reference sequence). This CDR3 region has 13 residues. The V end was cut by 7 bases, the J end by 2 bases, with 6 bases between. Here the CDR3 reads CASTLPGANVLTF. CDR3 DNA sequence: TGTGCCAGTACCCTCCCTGGGGCCAACGTCCTGACTTTC.

The chain couples TRBV11-3 to TRBJ2-7, with 9 bases lining up with TRBD2. With 2 bases clipped from V and 1 base from J, the junction kept 3 bases outside the gene matches. The CDR3 has 15 amino acids. Germline assignment: CDR1 SGHNT and CDR2 YENEEA. CDR3 nucleotide sequence: TGTGCCAGCAGCTTATCTAGCGGGAATTCCTACGAGCAGTACGTC. The encoded protein is CASSLSSGNSYEQYV.

In DNA, the CDR3 is TGTGCCAGCAGCTTAATAGCGAACACCGGGGAGCTGTTTTTT. It codes for CASSLIANTGELFF. The chain carries TRBV7-3 and TRBJ2-2; D not certain. There are 14 residues in the CDR3. Trimming pared 1 base from V and 0 bases from J, leaving 3 bases between. Germline V gives CDR1 SGHTA, CDR2 FQGTGA.

This rearrangement joins TRBV5-4 to TRBJ2-5, with 7 bases identical to TRBD1. J gave up 9 bases and V 2 bases, and 10 bases lay outside the gene matches. This CDR3 region has 14 residues. Germline V gene lookup returns CDR1 SGHNT and CDR2 YYREEE (reference sequence). The CDR3 nucleotides read TGTGCCAGCAGCTTCCCGGACAGGCTGGGGGCCCAGTACTTC. Its translation is CASSFPDRLGAQYF.

J is TRBJ2-2 and V is TRBV4-2; unclear D gene. Germline assignment: CDR1 LGHNA and CDR2 YNFKEQ. The CDR3 contains 16 residues. V was shortened by 4 bases and J by 5 bases, with 17 bases between the two germline ends. As DNA, the CDR3 is TGTGCCAGCAGCCTGCCTGAGGCCCGATATACCGGGGAGCTGTTTTTT. This gives the protein CASSLPEARYTGELFF.

The chain combines TRBV28 with TRBJ1-2, with D possibly being TRBD1 (5 bases). V lost 7 bases and J 5 bases, leaving 17 bases between the germline ends. Germline CDR1 and CDR2: MDHEN and SYDVKM. The CDR3 is 14 residues long. CDR3: CASTLRGFYYGYTF. The CDR3 DNA reads as TGTGCCAGCACCCTGCGGGGGTTTTATTATGGCTACACCTTC.